The following is a T cell receptor (beta chain) sequence with its context. The sample belongs to a study of blood T cell repertoires in COVID-19. Using immunoSEQ multiplex PCR, the repertoire was profiled, and TCRdb retains in-frame clones only, with some absent. The sample includes tens of thousands of clones, less than 85% seen only once; the top ten take around 21%. CDR3 length: 15 residues. CDR1 MNHNY and CDR2 SVGAGI come from the germline V gene (reference sequence). V shed 6 bases, J shed 4 bases, and the junction held 10 bases outside the gene matches. Sequenced: peripheral blood. This sequence was found in a woman of 80 years or more with acute or convalescent COVID-19. The V gene is TRBV6-6, the J gene TRBJ2-7; 9 positions agree with TRBD2. CDR3 sequence: CASRGEASGNYEQYF. CDR3 in DNA: TGTGCCAGCAGGGGAGAAGCTAGCGGGAATTACGAGCAGTACTTC.